What follows describes a single T cell receptor (beta chain). The antigen is not known. Profiling relied on immunoSEQ multiplex PCR, and the TCRdb table lists in-frame clones only, not all of them. The top ten clones hold about 1.2% of a sample with approximately 110,000 clones, about nine tenths of them seen once. This entry is derived from a study of T cell responses to AZD1222 COVID-19 vaccine. Study-wide points: Vaccine-associated CD4 TCRs spanned spike, dominant at 160-218 and 743-854.

CDR1 and CDR2 (germline): SGHTA, FQGNSA. Trimming cost V 6 bases and J 2 bases; bases outside gene matches: 11. There are 16 residues in the CDR3. The TCR comes from an adult in good health. Sequenced here: peripheral blood, sampled on day 0 of AZD1222 vaccination. The chain recombines TRBV7-2 with TRBJ2-7; TRBD1 matches at 9 bases. The CDR3 DNA reads TGTGCCAGCAGTCACATACAGGGGGCTCCCACCTACGAGCAGTACTTC. Its protein is CASSHIQGAPTYEQYF.